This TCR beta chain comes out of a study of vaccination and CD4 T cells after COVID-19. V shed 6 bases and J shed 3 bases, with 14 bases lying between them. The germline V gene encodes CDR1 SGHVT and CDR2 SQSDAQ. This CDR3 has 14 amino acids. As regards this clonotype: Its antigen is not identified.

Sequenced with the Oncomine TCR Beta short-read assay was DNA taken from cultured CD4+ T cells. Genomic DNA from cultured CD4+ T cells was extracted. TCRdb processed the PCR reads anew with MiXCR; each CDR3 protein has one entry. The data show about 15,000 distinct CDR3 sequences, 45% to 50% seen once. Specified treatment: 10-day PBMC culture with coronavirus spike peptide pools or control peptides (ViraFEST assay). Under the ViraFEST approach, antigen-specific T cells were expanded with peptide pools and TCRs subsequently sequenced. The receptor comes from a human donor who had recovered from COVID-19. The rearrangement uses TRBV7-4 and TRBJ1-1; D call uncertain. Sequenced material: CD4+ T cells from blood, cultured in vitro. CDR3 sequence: CASSLRAVYTEAFF. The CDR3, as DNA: TGTGCCAGCAGTTTAAGGGCAGTGTACACTGAAGCTTTCTTT.